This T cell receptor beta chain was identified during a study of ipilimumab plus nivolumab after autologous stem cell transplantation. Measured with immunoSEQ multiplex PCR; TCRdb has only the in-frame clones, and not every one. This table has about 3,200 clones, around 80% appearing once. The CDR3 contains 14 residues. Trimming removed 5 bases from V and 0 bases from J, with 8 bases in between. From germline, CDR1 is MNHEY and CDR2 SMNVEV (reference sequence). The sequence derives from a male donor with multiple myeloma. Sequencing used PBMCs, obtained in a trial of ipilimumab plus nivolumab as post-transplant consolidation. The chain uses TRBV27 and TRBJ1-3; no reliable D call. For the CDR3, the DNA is TGTGCCAGCAGTGGGGTTCTCTCTGGAAACACCATATATTTT. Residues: CASSGVLSGNTIYF.